This is a list of T cell receptor beta chains from one sample in a study of blood T cell repertoires in COVID-19. This table comes from immunoSEQ multiplex PCR, and its TCRdb copy is limited to in-frame clones, with some not included. Of about 86,000 clones listed, approximately 88% are singletons. Sequencing was done on a sample of peripheral blood. The receptors were sampled from a woman of 80 years or more with active or convalescent COVID-19. The CDR3 runs from the conserved cysteine through the conserved F or W. Each record gives: V gene, D gene, clone size, J gene, CDR3 protein, CDR3 DNA. The D gene is left open where the match is weak. Size is stated for part of the rows, as once, few or many counts, or as a class when the clone is expanded.

v_gene: TRBV4-1; d_gene: TRBD1; abundance: -; j_gene: TRBJ2-7; CDR3aa: CASSLGRDRGHEQYF; CDR3nt: TGCGCCAGCAGCCTCGGTAGGGACAGGGGCCACGAGCAGTACTTC
v_gene: TRBV19; d_gene: -; abundance: once; j_gene: TRBJ1-1; CDR3aa: CASSVQQGWVSTEAFF; CDR3nt: TGTGCCAGTAGTGTTCAACAGGGATGGGTGAGCACTGAAGCTTTCTTT
v_gene: TRBV28; d_gene: TRBD1; abundance: -; j_gene: TRBJ1-2; CDR3aa: CASSYGGQNPYGYTF; CDR3nt: TGTGCCAGCAGTTACGGGGGACAGAACCCCTATGGCTACACCTTC
v_gene: TRBV18; d_gene: -; abundance: -; j_gene: TRBJ2-7; CDR3aa: CASSPAQQHSYEQYF; CDR3nt: TGTGCCAGCTCACCCGCACAACAGCACTCCTACGAGCAGTACTTC
v_gene: TRBV19; d_gene: -; abundance: -; j_gene: TRBJ2-1; CDR3aa: CASSPWDINEQFF; CDR3nt: TGTGCCAGTAGTCCCTGGGACATCAATGAGCAGTTCTTC
v_gene: TRBV14; d_gene: TRBD2; abundance: -; j_gene: TRBJ2-1; CDR3aa: CASSQGLAGVIEQFF; CDR3nt: TGTGCCAGCAGCCAAGGACTAGCGGGAGTAATTGAGCAGTTCTTC
v_gene: TRBV28; d_gene: TRBD1; abundance: -; j_gene: TRBJ1-5; CDR3aa: CASSLWGTGGGQPQHF; CDR3nt: TGTGCCAGCAGTTTATGGGGGACAGGGGGCGGTCAGCCCCAGCATTTT
v_gene: TRBV19; d_gene: TRBD1; abundance: few; j_gene: TRBJ1-2; CDR3aa: CASSTTGTGVGGYTF; CDR3nt: TGTGCCAGTAGTACCACCGGGACAGGGGTCGGTGGCTACACCTTC
v_gene: TRBV20-1; d_gene: -; abundance: few; j_gene: TRBJ2-7; CDR3aa: CSAREPTGQYF; CDR3nt: TGCAGTGCTAGAGAACCTACGGGGCAGTACTTC
v_gene: TRBV2; d_gene: -; abundance: few; j_gene: TRBJ2-7; CDR3aa: CASRQEAYEQYF; CDR3nt: TGTGCCAGCAGACAGGAAGCCTACGAGCAGTACTTC
v_gene: TRBV28; d_gene: -; abundance: once; j_gene: TRBJ2-5; CDR3aa: CASSLPQGSETQYF; CDR3nt: TGTGCCAGCAGTTTACCCCAGGGATCCGAGACCCAGTACTTC
v_gene: TRBV5-4; d_gene: TRBD1; abundance: few; j_gene: TRBJ2-7; CDR3aa: CASSHRQGPRGYEQYF; CDR3nt: TGTGCCAGCAGCCATCGACAGGGGCCACGTGGGTACGAGCAGTACTTC
v_gene: TRBV3-1/TRBV3-2; d_gene: -; abundance: -; j_gene: TRBJ1-2; CDR3aa: CASSSRVGYGYTF; CDR3nt: TGTGCCAGCAGCTCCAGGGTCGGCTATGGCTACACCTTC
v_gene: TRBV4-3; d_gene: -; abundance: -; j_gene: TRBJ1-2; CDR3aa: CASSQVQGGYGYTF; CDR3nt: TGCGCCAGCAGCCAAGTACAGGGAGGGTATGGCTACACCTTC
v_gene: TRBV7-2; d_gene: -; abundance: -; j_gene: TRBJ2-7; CDR3aa: CASSLGGHTNPYEQYF; CDR3nt: TGTGCCAGCAGCTTAGGTGGGCACACGAACCCCTACGAGCAGTACTTC
v_gene: TRBV7-9; d_gene: -; abundance: -; j_gene: TRBJ2-6; CDR3aa: CASSFAWGLGPPGANVLTF; CDR3nt: TGTGCCAGCAGCTTTGCTTGGGGACTCGGACCCCCTGGGGCCAACGTCCTGACTTTC
v_gene: TRBV9; d_gene: TRBD1; abundance: -; j_gene: TRBJ1-1; CDR3aa: CASSPTGVMNTEAFF; CDR3nt: TGTGCCAGCAGCCCCACAGGGGTCATGAACACTGAAGCTTTCTTT